This TCR beta chain came from a study of T cell responses to AZD1222 COVID-19 vaccine (dated by TCRdb to the early 2020s). At the level of the whole study: Because spike-specific TCR depth and breadth did not differ between the two schedules, AZD1222 recipients who got a second dose at roughly 4 weeks were pooled with those who got a second dose at roughly 12 weeks. A total of more than 230 trial participants underwent TCR sequencing, of whom 200 to 220 had received two doses of AZD1222 and around 26 had received two doses of the MenACWY control vaccine. Trial participants were enrolled by age into 18-55, 56-69 and 70-plus year subgroups, with around 140, 26 and 57 TCR-sequenced participants respectively. What the study reported, not specific to this receptor: Because no day 14 peak-response samples were available, the repertoires could be characterized only after the peak T cell response. The whole spike protein was spanned by vaccine-associated CD4 TCRs, and dominant responses were seen in regions 160-218 and 743-854. Epitopes outside the regions mutated in the B.1.351 and B.1.1.7 variants were reportedly recognized by nearly half of the unique spike-specific TCRs. Only 5 to 7 AZD1222 recipients were SARS-CoV-2 seropositive at baseline, limiting conclusions about previously exposed vaccinees. Participants were mostly white British, with more females than males. The authors suggested clonal diversity may have been underestimated. After two AZD1222 doses, both the breadth and the depth of spike-specific TCRs were significantly higher than at day 0 and than in MenACWY recipients. The 56-69-year group was small, and its depth increase did not reach significance, likely because of low power.

Comment on this clone: Its antigen has not been determined. No per-base quality is available; no much larger clone lies one base away.

The CDR3 regions of human TCRbeta chains were analyzed by immunosequencing. Per the source publication's procedure: Repertoire TCRs were matched against a reference library of SARS-CoV-2-specific TCRs generated with the MIRA antigen-specificity platform. Breadth meant the fraction of unique TCRs that were SARS-CoV-2-associated, whereas depth meant the fraction of total T cells that were SARS-CoV-2-associated. Using the MIRA data, each spike-specific TCR was mapped to the spike region that the TCR reacts to and placed in a CD4 or CD8 class. Log10-transformed breadth and depth values were compared by one-way ANOVA with Sidak's multiple comparisons tests. Not all clones reach the TCRdb copy of this immuneACCESS table, which keeps in-frame sequences only. Checked studies attribute under half of the gap to unresolved V genes and leave the rest unexplained. The DNA was the basis for D and trimming; V, J and clone size are from that table. For this sample there are more than 60,000 clones; roughly 85% appear just once. Around a fifth of the sample comes from the top ten.

The CDR3 spans 12 residues, from the cysteine through the phenylalanine. Only the CDR3 region is kept as DNA, spanning 36 bases read in frame from base 1. The germline V gene encodes CDR1 LGHDT and CDR2 YNNKEL (reference sequence). V loses 8 bases of germline sequence and J loses 4 bases, and the interval between the two ends is 11 bases. Sample time point, as interpreted from the label and publication: baseline before first vaccination. Vaccinee samples came from UK trials COV001 and COV002, including a single-blind randomized controlled phase 2/3 trial of AZD1222 (ChAdOx1 nCoV-19) in healthy adults. For TCRbeta chain sequencing, PBMC samples were collected from trial participants at day 0 and at day 28 after the second dose.

This specimen consisted of peripheral blood, obtained on day 0 of AZD1222 vaccination. This receptor was obtained from an adult in good health. The sequence is built from TRBV3-1 (or the pseudogene TRBV3-2) and TRBJ1-1, with no D gene named confidently. The nucleotide sequence reads as follows: TGTGCCAGCCGCAGCGGCGGCACTGAAGCTTTCTTT. This codes for CASRSGGTEAFF.